This TCR beta chain emerged from a study of low-dose radiotherapy and immunotherapy resistance in tumors. Study at large: Cohort 1 was given 0.5 Gy per fraction every 2 weeks, for 6.5 Gy total. The regimen for patients comprised intravenous nivolumab 240 mg every two weeks plus intravenous ipilimumab 1 mg/kg every six weeks.

Both TCRalpha and TCRbeta chains were reverse transcribed with V-gene-specific primers. It was with a constant-region primer and a V-primer adapter that TCRs were amplified over roughly 20 PCR cycles. TCRdb used MiXCR to reprocess the reads, holding one entry per CDR3 protein. The sample holds 12,000 to 15,000 distinct CDR3 sequences, under 55% seen once. The CDR3 contains 16 residues. The germline V gene has CDR1 SGDLS and CDR2 YYNGEE. V gave up 3 bases and J gave up 2 bases; unmatched junction bases: 7. This clonotype was observed a handful of times. The TCR sequence derives from a human donor with advanced metastatic prostate, ovarian, gallbladder or colorectal cancer (not recorded which). This table probably holds off-target reads from a library built for another chain. This sequence joins TRBV9 and TRBJ2-5; 10 bases agree with TRBD2. This CDR3 is CASSGQGLAEQETQYF. As DNA, the CDR3 is TGTGCCAGCAGCGGACAAGGACTAGCGGAACAAGAGACCCAGTACTTC.